Each of the 28 T cell receptor beta chains below was sequenced from the same sample in a study of breast tumors, draining lymph nodes, adjacent tissues. TCRdb called the multiplex PCR reads again in MiXCR, with one record for every CDR3 protein. The table records about 180,000 distinct CDR3 sequences, 33% of them present only once. Breast cancer patients provided tissue from their axillary draining lymph nodes. Input material: axillary lymph node tissue. These receptors came from a female donor with breast cancer. Some clones in this sample may be carry-over from other donors' samples.

V is TRBV2 and J is TRBJ2-4; no firm D call. The germline CDR1 and CDR2 sequences are SNHLY and FYNNEI. The CDR3 has 10 amino acids. Trimming cost V 8 bases and J 15 bases, with 14 bases left between them. In nucleotides, the CDR3 is TGTGCCAGCCGGAGTCTGAAGAGGTACTTC. Its protein is CASRSLKRYF.

This clonotype was observed many times. The gene calls are TRBV6-2 or TRBV6-3 and TRBJ1-2; 7 bases align to TRBD1. Germline assignment: CDR1 MNHEY and CDR2 SVGEGT. V shed 6 bases and J 7 bases; nucleotides not matched to a gene: 8. The CDR3 loop spans 13 amino acids. CDR3 loop: CASSIDRVLGYTF. CDR3 nucleotides: TGTGCCAGCAGCATCGACAGGGTCCTTGGCTACACCTTC.

This clonotype was counted many times. The J gene is TRBJ2-2, the V gene TRBV11-3, with D maybe TRBD1 (6 bases). CDR1 is SGHNT and CDR2 is YENEEA in the germline V gene. CDR3 size: 16 residues. Trimming shortened V by 6 bases and J by 5 bases, and 19 bases separated the two germline ends. CDR3 DNA sequence: TGTGCCAGCAGTCGCCAGGATTGGGGGCATACCGGGGAGCTGTTTTTT. Protein product: CASSRQDWGHTGELFF.

Details on this clonotype: Likely a read error: the CDR3 ends without its conserved phenylalanine or tryptophan. It is unclear where the CDR3 begins or ends on the DNA, so no DNA is shown, and the CDR3 is as TCRdb lists it. V is TRBV11-1 and J is TRBJ1-4; the table's D gene call, TRBD1, was not cross checked with the DNA. The CDR3 length equals 21 residues, ends included. Germline assignment: CDR1 SGHAT and CDR2 FQDESV (reference sequence). The CDR3 region is CASSRSSYEQYFGPGTRLTVL.

This clonotype was detected many times. The rearrangement joins TRBV20-1 to TRBJ1-3; D unresolved. Germline-derived CDR1 and CDR2 are DFQATT and SNEGSKA (reference sequence). Trimming cost V 6 bases and J 3 bases, with 9 bases left between them. This CDR3 contains 12 residues. CDR3 in DNA: TGCAGTGCCGAGACGGATGGAAACACCATATATTTT. Translation: CSAETDGNTIYF.

With regard to this clonotype: At one end the junction does not follow the germline gene, possibly because of a read error. The chain combines TRBV7-2 with TRBJ2-2, with D possibly matching TRBD2 (5 bases). The CDR3 runs 14 residues. Germline lookup yields CDR1 SGHTA and CDR2 FQGNSA. The CDR3 protein is CASSFDRVAGVLFF. The CDR3 DNA is TGTGCCAGCAGCTTCGACCGGGTGGCCGGGGTGCTGTTTTTT.

The chain uses TRBV6-1 and TRBJ2-7, with 8 bases fitting TRBD1. Germline loops: CDR1 MNHNS, CDR2 SASEGT. Unmatched junction bases numbered 8, after V lost 6 bases and J lost 4 bases. CDR3 length: 14 residues. For the CDR3, the DNA is TGTGCCAGCAGCGTGGACAGGGAGCTATACGAGCAGTACTTC. Protein sequence: CASSVDRELYEQYF.

The V call is TRBV12-3 or TRBV12-4, the J call TRBJ2-5; 10 nucleotides match TRBD2. The length of the CDR3 is 18 residues. J lost 2 bases, V lost 10 bases, and 19 bases had no gene match. The CDR3 nucleotides are TGTGCCACGAAGAGCGGGGGGGCCAGGACAGCGCATCAAGAGACCCAGTACTTC. Its protein is CATKSGGARTAHQETQYF.

This clonotype was observed at least ten times. V and J are TRBV30 and TRBJ2-3; 7 bases are shared with TRBD2. V trimming: 2 bases; J trimming: 0 bases; junction bases outside the gene matches: 5. This CDR3 region has 15 residues. CDR1 is GTSNPN, CDR2 SVGIG, per germline (reference sequence). The CDR3 is CAWSWEGSSTDTQYF. DNA for the CDR3: TGTGCCTGGAGTTGGGAGGGGTCTAGCACAGATACGCAGTATTTT.

V usage is TRBV9 and J usage is TRBJ2-3; no definite D call. This CDR3 is 13 amino acids long. Trimming took 3 bases from V and 6 from J, leaving 11 bases between them. Per germline, CDR1 SGDLS and CDR2 YYNGEE. The CDR3 reads CASSDPRTDTQYF. CDR3 nucleotides: TGTGCCAGCAGCGACCCCCGAACCGATACGCAGTATTTT.

This clonotype was observed many times. This rearrangement joins TRBV6-5 to TRBJ1-5; D is uncertain. Germline V lookup: CDR1 MNHEY, CDR2 SVGAGI. V lost 0 bases and J lost 2, with 8 bases in between. The CDR3 extends over 15 amino acids. The CDR3, as DNA: TGTGCCAGCAGTTACTCGATAGGTCGCAATCAGCCCCAGCATTTT. It codes for CASSYSIGRNQPQHF.

In this sample, this clonotype turned up many times. The J gene is TRBJ2-7, the V gene TRBV15; D gene ambiguous. The germline gives CDR1 LNHNV, CDR2 YYDKDF (reference sequence). Trimming pared 2 bases from V and 0 bases from J, leaving 14 bases between. The CDR3 has 16 amino acids. CDR3: CATSRTRTGPSYEQYF. CDR3 coding DNA: TGTGCCACCAGCAGAACCCGGACGGGTCCCTCCTACGAGCAGTACTTC.

This clonotype was seen many times. The V call is TRBV29-1, the J call TRBJ2-7; D perhaps matches TRBD1 (7 bases). V shed 5 bases and J shed 4 bases, with 18 bases lying between them. The CDR3 totals 14 residues. The germline gives CDR1 SQVTM, CDR2 ANQGSEA. This CDR3 is CSVRQGDSPYEQYF. The CDR3 DNA is TGCAGCGTTCGCCAGGGGGACTCACCATACGAGCAGTACTTC.

In regard to this clonotype: A read error may be the cause here, since a much bigger clone is one base away. The chain recombines TRBV6-5 with TRBJ1-5; D is unresolved. Germline V gives CDR1 MNHEY, CDR2 SVGAGI. The CDR3 loop spans 15 amino acids. CDR3 DNA sequence: TGTGCCGGCAGTTACACCAGAACGGGGAATCAGCCCCAGCATTTT. Translating gives CAGSYTRTGNQPQHF.

Note on this clonotype: The germline gene is not matched at one end of the junction; a read error may be the cause. The V and J genes are TRBV7-2 and TRBJ1-4; maybe TRBD1 (6 bases). Germline CDR1 SGHTA, CDR2 FQGNSA. The CDR3 totals 16 residues. The CDR3 nucleotides are TGTGCCAGCAGCTTACAGGGGACGGGCTCTGGGGAAAAACTATTTTTT. Its protein product is CASSLQGTGSGEKLFF.

In this sample, this clonotype turned up many times. This rearrangement joins TRBV7-6 to TRBJ2-3; 8 nucleotides match TRBD1. Germline V gene sequence: CDR1 SGHVS, CDR2 FNYEAQ. This CDR3 comprises 15 residues. The ends lost 6 bases at V and 4 bases at J; junction bases unmatched: 9. This chain's CDR3 is CASRQQGVVADTQYF. CDR3 DNA sequence: TGTGCCAGCAGACAACAGGGGGTAGTGGCAGATACGCAGTATTTT.

This chain connects TRBV24-1 to TRBJ2-1; D unresolved. Germline loops: CDR1 KGHDR, CDR2 SFDVKD. The CDR3 contains 12 residues. Between the trimmed V and J ends, which lost 5 bases and 7 bases, there was a span of 8 bases. CDR3 sequence: CATSGSRNEQFF. The DNA of the CDR3 is TGTGCCACCAGTGGTTCCCGGAATGAGCAGTTCTTC.

This clonotype was observed at least ten times. The chain links TRBV7-2 to TRBJ2-3, with TRBD2 matching over 14 bases. The CDR3 length is 18 residues. Germline CDR1 reads SGHTA; CDR2 reads FQGNSA. J gave up 0 bases and V 6 bases, and 8 bases lay outside the gene matches. This CDR3 is CASRGGTSGGSSTDTQYF. The CDR3 DNA is TGTGCCAGCAGGGGAGGGACTAGCGGGGGCAGTAGCACAGATACGCAGTATTTT.

Concerning this clonotype itself: A much larger clone lies a single base off, so this may be a read error. The chain is built from TRBV19 and TRBJ2-1; no reliable D call. Germline V gives CDR1 LNHDA, CDR2 SQIVND (reference sequence). This CDR3 comprises 13 residues. The germline V and J ends were trimmed by 7 bases and 7 bases, with 14 bases remaining between them. The CDR3 loop reads CASTVRQINEQFF. CDR3 bases: TGTGCCAGTACCGTGAGACAAATAAATGAGCAGTTCTTC.

This clonotype showed up many times. This chain links TRBV5-1 with TRBJ2-1; maybe TRBD1 (6 bases). The germline gives CDR1 SGHRS, CDR2 YFSETQ. This CDR3 comprises 15 residues. Trimming left V 2 bases short and J 7 bases short, with 16 bases between. CDR3 in amino acids: CASSLRAGVGNEQFF. The DNA of the CDR3 is TGCGCCAGCAGCTTAAGGGCAGGGGTGGGAAATGAGCAGTTCTTC. Drawing the rest from reference TRBV5-1 and TRBJ2-1, the complete variable domain is KAGVTQTPRYLIKTRGQQVTLSCSPISGHRSVSWYQQTPGQGLQFLFEYFSETQRNKGNFPGRFSGRQFSNSRSEMNVSTLELGDSALYLCASSLRAGVGNEQFFGPGTRLTVL.

A note on this clonotype: One junction end does not reproduce the germline sequence, and a read error may be involved. Written as DNA, the CDR3 is TGTGCCAGCAGCGTAGAGGGCGATCTTGGTACGCAGTCTTTT. Its translation is CASSVEGDLGTQSF. The chain employs TRBV9 and TRBJ2-3; D gene ambiguous. The CDR3 is made up of 14 amino acids. Germline CDR1 and CDR2: SGDLS and YYNGEE.

In this sample, this clonotype turned up many times. This chain uses TRBV7-8 with TRBJ2-3; D assignment may be TRBD1 or TRBD2 (6 bases each). Deletions cut 1 base from V and 6 bases from J, with 20 bases between. This CDR3 has 17 residues. Germline CDR1 reads SGHVS; CDR2 reads FQNEAQ. CDR3 nucleotides: TGTGCCAGCAGCTTAGTGGGGGCTGGGGGACGGGGGGATACGCAGTATTTT. Translating gives CASSLVGAGGRGDTQYF. The whole variable domain, filled in from reference TRBV7-8 and TRBJ2-3, reads GAGVSQSPRYKVAKRGQDVALRCDPISGHVSLFWYQQALGQGPEFLTYFQNEAQLDKSGLPSDRFFAERPEGSVSTLKIQRTQQEDSAVYLCASSLVGAGGRGDTQYFGPGTRLTVL.

In its sample, this clonotype was seen many times. The chain couples TRBV7-6 to TRBJ2-2; perhaps TRBD2 as D (6 bases). The CDR3 loop spans 13 amino acids. Per the germline V gene, CDR1 is SGHVS and CDR2 is FNYEAQ. CDR3 nucleotide sequence: TGTGCTACGGAGGGAGGGAACACCGGGGAGCTGTTTTTT. It is translated as CATEGGNTGELFF.

This clonotype was seen many times. The chain links TRBV19 to TRBJ1-1, with D possibly TRBD1 on 5 matching bases. The V and J ends lost 4 bases and 4 bases respectively, with 10 bases between them. The CDR3 runs to 13 residues. Germline CDR1 LNHDA, CDR2 SQIVND (reference sequence). CDR3 DNA: TGTGCCAGTAGTAGGGTGGGGGGCACTGAAGCTTTCTTT. Translated, it gives CASSRVGGTEAFF.

The chain couples TRBV15 to TRBJ1-4; D unclear. This CDR3 spans 12 amino acids. Germline V gene sequence: CDR1 LNHNV, CDR2 YYDKDF (reference sequence). Trimming cost V 3 bases and J 8 bases, with 7 bases left between them. The CDR3 DNA reads TGTGCCACCAGCAGGCAGTGGGAAAAACTGTTTTTT. It specifies CATSRQWEKLFF.

The sample holds many counts of this clonotype. This rearrangement joins TRBV7-9 to TRBJ2-7; D gene unclear. The germline V and J ends were trimmed by 5 bases and 3 bases, with 11 bases remaining between them. The CDR3 spans 13 residues. Germline CDR1 reads SEHNR; CDR2 reads FQNEAQ (reference sequence). The CDR3 DNA reads as TGTGCCAGCAGCCAAACAAAGGTCTACGAGCAGTACTTC. Its translation is CASSQTKVYEQYF.

This clonotype has at least ten counts. The rearrangement links TRBV7-9 to TRBJ2-5; 10 bases map to TRBD2. The V segment lost 5 bases and the J segment 5 bases; nucleotides outside the gene matches: 11. Looked up from germline, CDR1 is SEHNR and CDR2 is FQNEAQ (reference sequence). This CDR3 contains 16 residues. The chain's CDR3 is CASSQAVLAGMETQYF. For the CDR3, the DNA is TGTGCCAGCAGCCAGGCCGTACTAGCGGGGATGGAGACCCAGTACTTC. Together with reference TRBV7-9 and TRBJ2-5, the CDR3 gives the full variable domain: DTGVSQNPRHKITKRGQNVTFRCDPISEHNRLYWYRQTLGQGPEFLTYFQNEAQLEKSRLLSDRFSAERPKGSFSTLEIQRTEQGDSAMYLCASSQAVLAGMETQYFGPGTRLLVL.

This clonotype was observed a handful of times. The chain employs TRBV20-1 and TRBJ2-2; 9 bases line up with TRBD2. This CDR3 has 16 amino acids. The germline CDR1 and CDR2 sequences are DFQATT and SNEGSKA (reference sequence). Losses at the gene ends were 1 base for V and 4 bases for J; bases not matched to a gene: 7. The CDR3 loop reads CSARVAAGGTTGELFF. Written as DNA, the CDR3 is TGCAGTGCTAGAGTTGCAGCGGGAGGTACCACCGGGGAGCTGTTTTTT.